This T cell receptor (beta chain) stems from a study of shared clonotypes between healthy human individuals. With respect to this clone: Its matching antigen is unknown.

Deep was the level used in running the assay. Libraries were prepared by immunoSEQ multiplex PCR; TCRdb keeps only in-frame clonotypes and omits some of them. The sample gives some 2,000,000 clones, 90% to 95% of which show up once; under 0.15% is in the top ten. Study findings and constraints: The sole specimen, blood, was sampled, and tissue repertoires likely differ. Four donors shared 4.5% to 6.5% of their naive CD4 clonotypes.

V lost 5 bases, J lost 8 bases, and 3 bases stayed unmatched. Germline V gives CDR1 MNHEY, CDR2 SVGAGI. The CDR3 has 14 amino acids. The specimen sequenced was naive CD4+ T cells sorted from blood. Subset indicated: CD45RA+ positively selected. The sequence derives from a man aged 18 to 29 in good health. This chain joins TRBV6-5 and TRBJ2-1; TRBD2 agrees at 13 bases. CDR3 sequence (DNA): TGTGCCAGCAGTGGACTAGCGGGAGTCCATGAGCAGTTCTTC. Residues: CASSGLAGVHEQFF.